Below, 18 T cell receptor beta chains from the same sample are listed, as sequenced in a study of blood T cell repertoires in COVID-19. The assay was immunoSEQ multiplex PCR, and TCRdb's table has in-frame clones only and misses some. The profile shows over 120,000 clones, 87% of them singletons. The sequenced sample was peripheral blood. Receptors originate from a man between 50 and 59 years old who had recovered from COVID-19.

This clone was found a few times. The chain recombines TRBV3-1 (or the pseudogene TRBV3-2) with TRBJ1-1; 7 nucleotides line up with TRBD1. Germline loops: CDR1 LGHDT, CDR2 YNNKEL (reference sequence). The CDR3 has 13 residues. Trimming cost V 5 bases and J 4 bases; bases outside gene matches: 4. This CDR3 is CASSGQAVTEAFF. The CDR3 region has the DNA TGTGCCAGCAGCGGACAGGCGGTCACTGAAGCTTTCTTT.

The J gene is TRBJ1-1, the V gene TRBV6-1; D is ambiguous. This CDR3 is built from 14 residues. Trimming took off 6 bases at V and 5 bases at J, with 16 bases between the two ends. Germline-derived CDR1 and CDR2 are MNHNS and SASEGT. The CDR3 sequence: CASSDSFQRTEAFF. CDR3 sequence (DNA): TGTGCCAGCAGCGACTCTTTCCAGAGGACTGAAGCTTTCTTT.

V and J are TRBV7-2 and TRBJ1-2; 11 nucleotides line up with TRBD1. Germline CDR1 SGHTA, CDR2 FQGNSA. V lost 7 bases, J lost 6 bases, and 7 bases stayed unmatched. The CDR3 spans 14 residues. As DNA, the CDR3 is TGTGCCAGCACCGTCGGACAGGGGGCCGATGGCTACACCTTC. Translated, it gives CASTVGQGADGYTF.

The V gene is TRBV9, the J gene TRBJ1-4, with D possibly matching TRBD1 (5 bases). Germline CDR1 is SGDLS and CDR2 is YYNGEE. The CDR3 is made up of 16 amino acids. Trimming removed 3 bases at V and 3 bases at J, with 15 bases between. CDR3 sequence: CASSEGSGYSNEKLFF. In nucleotides, the CDR3 is TGTGCCAGCAGCGAGGGCTCAGGGTATTCTAATGAAAAACTGTTTTTT.

J is TRBJ1-3 and V is TRBV7-2, with TRBD1 matching 10 bases. Germline V gives CDR1 SGHTA, CDR2 FQGNSA. The CDR3 contains 17 residues. The ends lost 4 bases at V and 4 bases at J; junction bases unmatched: 10. The CDR3 is CASSSNPGQGVGNTIYF. The CDR3 region has the DNA TGTGCCAGCAGCTCGAACCCCGGACAGGGGGTAGGAAACACCATATATTTT.

This clone was counted only a few times. The gene calls are TRBV9 and TRBJ1-6, with 7 bases identical to TRBD1. With V trimmed by 4 bases and J by 0 bases, 19 bases remained unmatched. The length of the CDR3 is 21 residues. Germline assignment: CDR1 SGDLS and CDR2 YYNGEE. The CDR3 sequence is CASSLSGTTGSLSSYNSPLHF. In nucleotides, the CDR3 is TGTGCCAGCAGCCTCAGTGGGACGACAGGGTCCCTTAGCTCCTATAATTCACCCCTCCACTTT.

The chain combines TRBV5-1 with TRBJ2-2; tentatively, D is TRBD1 (6 bases). V was cut by 5 bases and J by 1 base, with 15 bases left in between. Germline V CDR1 and CDR2: SGHRS, YFSETQ. The CDR3 is 16 amino acids. The CDR3 DNA is TGCGCCAGCAGTTTGTCGGGGACACGGAACACCGGGGAGCTGTTTTTT. Translating gives CASSLSGTRNTGELFF.

The rearrangement links TRBV11-2 to TRBJ2-3, with 9 positions matching TRBD1. V shed 5 bases and J 6 bases; nucleotides not matched to a gene: 3. Germline CDR1 and CDR2: SGHAT and FQNNGV. This CDR3 has 13 residues. The chain's CDR3 is CASSQDRGDTQYF. The CDR3 region has the DNA TGTGCCAGCAGCCAGGACAGGGGTGATACGCAGTATTTT.

The rearrangement joins TRBV5-4 to TRBJ1-4, with TRBD1 as a possible D gene (6 bases). CDR3 length: 14 amino acids. Germline V CDR1 and CDR2: SGHNT, YYREEE (reference sequence). V was pared by 0 bases and J by 8 bases, with 11 bases between. The CDR3 bases are TGTGCCAGCAGCTTGGAAACAGGGCCCGAAAAACTGTTTTTT. Its protein product is CASSLETGPEKLFF.

The chain uses TRBV10-3 and TRBJ1-4; 9 bases match TRBD1. Germline CDR1 reads ENHRY; CDR2 reads SYGVKD. Trimming removed 6 bases from V and 4 bases from J; junction bases left unmatched: 3. CDR3 size: 14 residues. This chain's CDR3 is CAISEGQGNEKLFF. For the CDR3, the DNA is TGTGCCATCAGCGAGGGACAGGGTAATGAAAAACTGTTTTTT.

The chain has TRBV12-3 or TRBV12-4 and TRBJ1-2; a weak D match, TRBD1 (5 bases). V was trimmed by 3 bases and J by 6 bases, leaving 11 bases between them. The CDR3 has 13 amino acids. CDR3 protein: CASSFRQGHGYTF. Here the CDR3 DNA reads TGTGCCAGCAGTTTTCGGCAGGGCCATGGCTACACCTTC.

The rearrangement links TRBV7-8 to TRBJ1-2; D is ambiguous. Germline lookup yields CDR1 SGHVS and CDR2 FQNEAQ. The CDR3 has 12 amino acids. The ends were cut back, 5 bases at V and 2 bases at J, with 6 bases in the middle. The CDR3, as DNA: TGTGCCAGCAGCCAAGAGAACTATGGCTACACCTTC. Amino acids: CASSQENYGYTF.

In this sample, this clone turned up many times. The chain recombines TRBV5-1 with TRBJ1-4; 8 bases line up with TRBD1. In germline, CDR1 is SGHRS, CDR2 YFSETQ. This CDR3 has 16 residues. V was pared by 4 bases and J by 0 bases, with 5 bases of the junction left unmatched. CDR3 amino acids: CASSVTGVATNEKLFF. The CDR3 bases are TGCGCCAGCAGCGTGACAGGGGTTGCAACTAATGAAAAACTGTTTTTT.

This clone has only one observation. The chain is built from TRBV3-1 (or the pseudogene TRBV3-2) and TRBJ2-3; 13 positions match TRBD2. Per germline, CDR1 LGHDT and CDR2 YNNKEL (reference sequence). The V gene end was trimmed by 6 bases and the J gene end by 4 bases; junction bases not matched to a gene: 10. The CDR3 spans 17 residues. CDR3 DNA: TGTGCCAGCAGTCCTCTTACTAGCGGGGGGGCCGCAGATACGCAGTATTTT. This translates into CASSPLTSGGAADTQYF.

J is TRBJ2-3 and V is TRBV2; 14 positions agree with TRBD2. The trim removed 3 bases at V and 0 bases at J, leaving 8 bases unmatched. Germline assignment: CDR1 SNHLY and CDR2 FYNNEI. The CDR3 runs 19 residues. The CDR3 nucleotides read TGTGCCAGCAGTGACCTTTGGACTAGCGGGGGGCGCAGCACAGATACGCAGTATTTT. Translating gives CASSDLWTSGGRSTDTQYF.

The chain combines TRBV6-2 or TRBV6-3 with TRBJ1-4; 7 positions agree with TRBD1. The CDR3 spans 17 residues. V lost 5 bases, J lost 8 bases, and 17 bases stayed unmatched. CDR1 MNHEY and CDR2 SVGEGT come from the germline V gene. CDR3 sequence (DNA): TGTGCCAGCAGTCCACCCGGGACAGACTACCGGGGAGAAAAACTGTTTTTT. Amino acid sequence: CASSPPGTDYRGEKLFF.

This clone was picked up a small number of times. The chain has TRBV19 and TRBJ2-1; TRBD2 matches at 10 bases. This CDR3 has 14 amino acids. Germline assignment: CDR1 LNHDA and CDR2 SQIVND (reference sequence). Losses at the gene ends were 6 bases for V and 5 bases for J; bases not matched to a gene: 4. The CDR3, as DNA: TGTGCCAGTAGCGCTAGCGGGGGTGACAATGAGCAGTTCTTC. It translates to CASSASGGDNEQFF.

This clone was recorded only once. V and J are TRBV30 and TRBJ2-5; the match to TRBD1 covers 10 bases. Germline values: CDR1 GTSNPN, CDR2 SVGIG (reference sequence). This CDR3 is built from 13 residues. J gave up 7 bases and V 5 bases, and 7 bases lay outside the gene matches. The CDR3 region has the DNA TGTGCCTGGGAGACAGGGGGCGTGGGGACCCAGTACTTC. Its protein product is CAWETGGVGTQYF. The full variable domain, its missing parts supplied by reference TRBV30 and TRBJ2-5, is SQTIHQWPATLVQPVGSPLSLECTVEGTSNPNLYWYRQAAGRGLQLLFYSVGIGQISSEVPQNLSASRPQDRQFILSSKKLLLSDSGFYLCAWETGGVGTQYFGPGTRLLVL.